Listed below are T cell receptor beta chains from one sample, sequenced in a study of cytomegalovirus exposure and HLA in healthy donors. Method: immunoSEQ multiplex PCR; TCRdb's copy keeps in-frame clones and lacks some. The data contain around 140,000 clones, more than 70% of them singletons. Sequencing was carried out using PBMCs. Source of these receptors: a man aged 45 to 65 in good health and CMV-seronegative. Both conserved end residues are part of each CDR3. The order of the fields is D gene, CDR3 length, J gene, V gene, clone size, CDR3 DNA, CDR3 protein. A D gene is named only where the DNA matches it firmly. The listing skips clone size in some rows; elsewhere it reads once, few, many or a size class.

NA,10,TRBJ1-1,TRBV6-5,NA,TGTGCCAGCAGTTATAAGCCGGCTTTCTTT,CASSYKPAFF
NA,14,TRBJ1-2,TRBV5-4,NA,TGTGCCAGCAGCCCAAGGGGAGGGGACCATGGCTACACCTTC,CASSPRGGDHGYTF
NA,17,TRBJ2-7,TRBV14,NA,TGTGCCAGCAGCCAAGATACAGGGAGAAGGTTGGATGGCGAGCAGTACTTC,CASSQDTGRRLDGEQYF
NA,17,TRBJ1-5,TRBV27,NA,TGTGCCAGCAGCTCAACCACCCCGGTGAATAGCAATCAGCCCCAGCATTTT,CASSSTTPVNSNQPQHF
NA,13,TRBJ1-4,TRBV4-1,once,TGCGCCAGCAGCCAAGACAGCGGCGAAAAACTGTTTTTT,CASSQDSGEKLFF
NA,12,TRBJ1-2,TRBV2,NA,TGTGCCAGCAGTCCCACACAGTATGGCTACACCTTC,CASSPTQYGYTF
TRBD2,16,TRBJ2-7,TRBV5-5,NA,TGTGCCAGCAGCTGGACCAGGACTAGCGGGAGTTACGAGCAGTACTTC,CASSWTRTSGSYEQYF
NA,13,TRBJ2-1,TRBV15,NA,TGTGCCACCTCCGCTCGGTTGTACAATGAGCAGTTCTTC,CATSARLYNEQFF
NA,14,TRBJ2-5,TRBV6-6,NA,TGTGCCACCTCATATGGCAGATTCGGGGAGACCCAGTACTTC,CATSYGRFGETQYF
TRBD1,14,TRBJ1-1,TRBV5-1,few,TGCGCCAGCAGCTTGGCGGACAGGGAAACTGAAGCTTTCTTT,CASSLADRETEAFF
NA,15,TRBJ1-2,TRBV11-3,NA,TGTGCCAGCAGCGCCACCGGCGGGACCCACTATGGCTACACCTTC,CASSATGGTHYGYTF
TRBD2,16,TRBJ2-1,TRBV19,once,TGTGCCACCTCAACCCGACTTAGCGGGGCTTACAATGAGCAGTTCTTC,CATSTRLSGAYNEQFF
NA,17,TRBJ2-3,TRBV7-2,NA,TGTGCCAGCAGCTTAGCTTATGGGTCCAGGGCGGAAGATACGCAGTATTTT,CASSLAYGSRAEDTQYF
NA,16,TRBJ2-6,TRBV30,NA,TGTGCCTGGGGAGACAGGACATACTCTGGGGCCAACGTCCTGACTTTC,CAWGDRTYSGANVLTF
TRBD1,19,TRBJ2-6,TRBV15,NA,TGTGCCACCAGCGGACAGGGGGGCCAACATTCCTCTGGGGCCAACGTCCTGACTTTC,CATSGQGGQHSSGANVLTF
NA,15,TRBJ2-3,TRBV13,once,TGTGCCAGCAGCTTAGCCCCCCTTAGCACAGATACGCAGTATTTT,CASSLAPLSTDTQYF
TRBD2,13,TRBJ2-7,TRBV19,NA,TGTGCCAGTAGGCCCGGCGGGGGGGGCGAGCAGTACTTC,CASRPGGGGEQYF
TRBD1,17,TRBJ2-6,TRBV25-1,NA,TGTGCCAGCAGTGATAGGGACAGGGTATCTGGGGCCAACGTCCTGACTTTC,CASSDRDRVSGANVLTF
TRBD1,15,TRBJ1-6,TRBV18,NA,TGTGCCAGCTCACTACAGACAGGGGTCGATTCACCCCTCCACTTT,CASSLQTGVDSPLHF
NA,14,TRBJ2-1,TRBV6-6,NA,TGTGCCAGCCTTGATGGCGGACAATACAATGAGCAGTTCTTC,CASLDGGQYNEQFF
TRBD1,15,TRBJ2-3,TRBV11-2,NA,TGTGCCAGCAGTCGACAGGGGGTTACCACAGATACGCAGTATTTT,CASSRQGVTTDTQYF
TRBD1,16,TRBJ1-2,TRBV28,NA,TGTGCCAGCAGTTGGGTCTCCGGGACAGTGAACTATGGCTACACCTTC,CASSWVSGTVNYGYTF
TRBD1,17,TRBJ1-5,TRBV28,NA,TGTGCCAGCAGCCCTAGGACAGGGGGCTCTAGCAATCAGCCCCAGCATTTT,CASSPRTGGSSNQPQHF
TRBD1,16,TRBJ1-4,TRBV5-1,few,TGCGCCAGCAGCTTGGGGGACAGGGGGAATAATGAAAAACTGTTTTTT,CASSLGDRGNNEKLFF